Each of the 12 T cell receptor beta chains below was sequenced from the same sample in a study of blood T cell repertoires in COVID-19. Some clones are missing from TCRdb's copy, which holds only in-frame ones; the method was immunoSEQ multiplex PCR. The table lists 70,000 or so clones, roughly nine tenths of them singletons. Sequenced input: peripheral blood. These receptors all come from a man aged 65 to 79 with active COVID-19.

The V gene is TRBV12-3 or TRBV12-4, the J gene TRBJ2-3, with a weak D call TRBD2 (5 bases). CDR3 length equals 11 residues. V lost 5 bases and J 8 bases, leaving 8 bases between the germline ends. This CDR3 reads CASSQAGTQYF. The CDR3 region has the DNA TGTGCCAGCAGTCAGGCGGGTACGCAGTATTTT.

This chain connects TRBV10-3 to TRBJ2-7; D unclear. Germline CDR1 ENHRY, CDR2 SYGVKD. Trimming removed 4 bases at V and 3 bases at J, with 4 bases between. The CDR3 is 11 amino acids. Here the CDR3 reads CAISANYEQYF. Here the CDR3 DNA reads TGTGCCATCAGTGCCAACTACGAGCAGTACTTC.

This chain joins TRBV5-1 and TRBJ1-4; weak D call: TRBD1 (5 bases). The V end was cut by 4 bases, the J end by 3 bases, with 10 bases between. Germline V gene data show CDR1 as SGHRS and CDR2 as YFSETQ. The CDR3 has 14 amino acids. CDR3 region: CASSPGGANEKLFF. The CDR3 DNA reads TGCGCCAGCAGCCCGGGGGGGGCTAATGAAAAACTGTTTTTT.

The chain employs TRBV11-2 and TRBJ2-7; maybe TRBD2 (6 bases). Trimming pared 5 bases from V and 0 bases from J, leaving 17 bases between. This CDR3 is built from 16 residues. The germline gives CDR1 SGHAT, CDR2 FQNNGV. CDR3 residues: CASSTRRDSSSYEQYF. CDR3 nucleotide sequence: TGTGCCAGCAGCACCCGCCGGGACTCGAGCTCCTACGAGCAGTACTTC.

The CDR3 DNA follows: TGTGCCTGGAGTTCTGGGCAGGGGGATTCACCCCTCCACTTT. Translation: CAWSSGQGDSPLHF. The rearrangement uses TRBV30 and TRBJ1-6; 7 bases agree with TRBD1. Germline CDR1 reads GTSNPN; CDR2 reads SVGIG (reference sequence). There are 14 residues in the CDR3. Trimming removed 2 bases from V and 8 bases from J; junction bases left unmatched: 6. Drawing the rest from reference TRBV30 and TRBJ1-6, the complete variable domain is SQTIHQWPATLVQPVGSPLSLECTVEGTSNPNLYWYRQAAGRGLQLLFYSVGIGQISSEVPQNLSASRPQDRQFILSSKKLLLSDSGFYLCAWSSGQGDSPLHFGNGTRLTVT.

This sequence joins TRBV20-1 and TRBJ1-5; D possibly corresponds to TRBD1 (5 bases). Germline assignment: CDR1 DFQATT and CDR2 SNEGSKA (reference sequence). The CDR3 runs to 13 residues. Between the trimmed V and J ends, which lost 3 bases and 4 bases, there was a span of 10 bases. The CDR3 loop reads CSASDRQNQPQHF. DNA for the CDR3: TGCAGTGCTAGTGACAGACAAAATCAGCCCCAGCATTTT.

The V and J genes are TRBV7-2 and TRBJ2-7, with 9 bases matching TRBD1. The CDR3 is 15 amino acids. Germline V gene sequence: CDR1 SGHTA, CDR2 FQGNSA. After removal of 0 bases from V and 3 bases from J, the junction contained 3 bases not matched to a gene. In DNA form, the CDR3 reads TGTGCCAGCAGCTTAGCCCCGGGACAGGGCTACGAGCAGTACTTC. Its translation: CASSLAPGQGYEQYF.

The chain is built from TRBV5-8 and TRBJ2-5, with a possible D match to TRBD1 (5 bases). CDR1 is SGHTS, CDR2 YDEGEE, per germline. The CDR3 is made up of 13 amino acids. Trimming cost V 4 bases and J 4 bases, with 11 bases left between them. The CDR3 spells CASSQDTPETQYF. The CDR3 bases are TGTGCCAGCAGCCAGGACACCCCAGAGACCCAGTACTTC.

This clone was seen more than once but under ten times. The rearrangement joins TRBV7-9 to TRBJ1-2; 7 bases are shared with TRBD1. Unmatched junction bases numbered 2, after V lost 5 bases and J lost 2 bases. The CDR3 is 13 residues long. CDR1 is SEHNR, CDR2 FQNEAQ, per germline (reference sequence). CDR3 sequence reads: CASSPGQNYGYTF. The CDR3 DNA follows: TGTGCCAGCAGCCCGGGACAGAACTATGGCTACACCTTC.

The rearrangement links TRBV28 to TRBJ1-2, with D perhaps TRBD1 (5 bases). The CDR3 length is 12 residues. Between the trimmed V and J ends, which lost 7 bases and 5 bases, there was a span of 11 bases. Per the germline V gene, CDR1 is MDHEN and CDR2 is SYDVKM. This CDR3 is CASTLGGYGYTF. CDR3 nucleotide sequence: TGTGCCAGCACCCTGGGGGGGTATGGCTACACCTTC.

This chain joins TRBV5-1 and TRBJ1-1, with 7 bases matching TRBD1. The CDR3 has 15 residues. Germline V lookup: CDR1 SGHRS, CDR2 YFSETQ. Trimming took 3 bases from V and 1 from J; bases not matched to a gene: 6. The CDR3 region has the DNA TGCGCCAGCAGCTGGGTCCAGGGGGGGAACACTGAAGCTTTCTTT. Residues: CASSWVQGGNTEAFF.

This chain connects TRBV5-1 to TRBJ2-5; 7 bases agree with TRBD1. J gave up 3 bases and V 4 bases, and 9 bases lay outside the gene matches. From germline, CDR1 is SGHRS and CDR2 YFSETQ. The CDR3 is 15 residues long. The CDR3 region is CASSTQAGTEETQYF. As DNA, the CDR3 is TGCGCCAGCAGCACCCAAGCCGGGACAGAAGAGACCCAGTACTTC.